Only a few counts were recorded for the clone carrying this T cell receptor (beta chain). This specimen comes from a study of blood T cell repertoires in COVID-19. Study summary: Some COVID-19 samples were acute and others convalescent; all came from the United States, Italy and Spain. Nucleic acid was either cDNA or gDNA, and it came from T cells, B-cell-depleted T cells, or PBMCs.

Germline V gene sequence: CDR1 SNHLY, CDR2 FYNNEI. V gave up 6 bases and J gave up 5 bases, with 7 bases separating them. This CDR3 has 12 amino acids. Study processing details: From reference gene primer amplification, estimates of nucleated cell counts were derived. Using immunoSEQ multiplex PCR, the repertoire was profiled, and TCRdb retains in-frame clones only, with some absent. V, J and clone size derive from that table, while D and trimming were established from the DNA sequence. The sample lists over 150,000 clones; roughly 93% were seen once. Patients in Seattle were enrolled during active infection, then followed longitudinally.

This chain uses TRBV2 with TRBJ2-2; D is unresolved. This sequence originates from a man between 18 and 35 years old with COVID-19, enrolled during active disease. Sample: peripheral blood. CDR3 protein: CASRAPTGELFF. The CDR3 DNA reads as TGTGCCAGCAGGGCCCCAACCGGGGAGCTGTTTTTT.